One T cell receptor (beta chain) is described in this entry. A read error may account for a junction end that differs from germline. The data belong to a study of blood T cell repertoires in COVID-19. The CDR3 spans 15 residues. Germline V gene data show CDR1 as LGHDT and CDR2 as YNNKEL (reference sequence). In the authors' methods: Amplification from reference gene primers served as the basis for estimated nucleated cell counts. The assay was immunoSEQ multiplex PCR, and TCRdb's table has in-frame clones only and misses some. V and J calls and clone size are given by that table; D and trimming were obtained from the DNA. The table records around 220,000 clones, 65% to 80% of them present only once.

The sequencing sample was made of peripheral blood. This sequence joins TRBV3-1 (or the pseudogene TRBV3-2) and TRBJ1-2; TRBD1 might be the D (5 bases). This receptor was taken from a woman in her 40s with active or convalescent COVID-19. CDR3 protein: CASTQARDSNYGYTF. In DNA form, the CDR3 reads TGTGCCAGCACCCAAGCCAGGGATTCTAACTATGGCTACACCTTC.